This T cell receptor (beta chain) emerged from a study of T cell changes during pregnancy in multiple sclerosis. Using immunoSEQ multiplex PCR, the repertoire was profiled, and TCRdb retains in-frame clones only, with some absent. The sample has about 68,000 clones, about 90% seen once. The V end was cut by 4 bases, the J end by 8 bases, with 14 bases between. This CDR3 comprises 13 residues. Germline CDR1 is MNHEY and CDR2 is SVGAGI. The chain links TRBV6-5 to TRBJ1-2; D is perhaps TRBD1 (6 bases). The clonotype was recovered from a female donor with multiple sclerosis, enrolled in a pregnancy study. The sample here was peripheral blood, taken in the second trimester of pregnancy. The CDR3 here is CASSLQGAEGYTF. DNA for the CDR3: TGTGCCAGCAGTTTACAGGGAGCTGAGGGCTACACCTTC.